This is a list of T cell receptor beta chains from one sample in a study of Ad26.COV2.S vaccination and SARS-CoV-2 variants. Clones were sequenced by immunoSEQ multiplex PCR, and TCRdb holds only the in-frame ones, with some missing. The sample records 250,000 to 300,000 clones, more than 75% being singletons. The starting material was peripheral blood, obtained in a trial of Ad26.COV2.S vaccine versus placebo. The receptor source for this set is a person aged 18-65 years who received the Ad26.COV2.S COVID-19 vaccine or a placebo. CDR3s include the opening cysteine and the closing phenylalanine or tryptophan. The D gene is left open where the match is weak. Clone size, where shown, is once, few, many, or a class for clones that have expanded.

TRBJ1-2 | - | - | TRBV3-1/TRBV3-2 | TGTGCCAGCAGCCAAACAGGATCCAACTATGGCTACACCTTC | CASSQTGSNYGYTF
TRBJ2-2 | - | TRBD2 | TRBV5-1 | TGCGCCAGCAGCAGGGGACTAGCGGGATTATTCGGGGAGCTGTTTTTT | CASSRGLAGLFGELFF
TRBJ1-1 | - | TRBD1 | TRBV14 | TGTGCCAGCAGTCCGATAGGACAGGGGGGCACTGAAGCTTTCTTT | CASSPIGQGGTEAFF
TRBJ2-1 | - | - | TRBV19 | TGTGCCAGTAGTATCGGGGAGAGTGCCTACAATGAGCAGTTCTTC | CASSIGESAYNEQFF
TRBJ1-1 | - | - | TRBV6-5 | TGTGCCAGCAGTTTGAAGGGAGTGAACACTGAAGCTTTCTTT | CASSLKGVNTEAFF
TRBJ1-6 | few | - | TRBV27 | TGTGCCAGCCGCTGGGGTGGGGGGAATTCACCCCTCCACTTT | CASRWGGGNSPLHF
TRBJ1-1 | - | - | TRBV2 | TGTGCCAGCAGTGAACAATGGGACCCGAGGGTCGCTGAAGCTTTCTTT | CASSEQWDPRVAEAFF
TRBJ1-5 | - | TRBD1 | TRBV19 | TGTGCCAGTAGTATTCGGACAGGCCTTAATCAGCCCCAGCATTTT | CASSIRTGLNQPQHF
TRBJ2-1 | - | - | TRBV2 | TGTGCCAGCATTCAGGGAAGCTCCTACAATGAGCAGTTCTTC | CASIQGSSYNEQFF
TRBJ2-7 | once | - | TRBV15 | TGTGCCACCAGCCGCGGGACAGATTCCTACGAGCAGTACTTC | CATSRGTDSYEQYF
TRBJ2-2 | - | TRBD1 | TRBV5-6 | TGTGCCAGCAGCGCGGGGATCCGGGACAGGGATTTCACCGGGGAGCTGTTTTTT | CASSAGIRDRDFTGELFF
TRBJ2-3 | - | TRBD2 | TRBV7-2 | TGTGCCAGCAGCCTACAACTCTTGACTAGCCCGGGAGATACGCAGTATTTT | CASSLQLLTSPGDTQYF
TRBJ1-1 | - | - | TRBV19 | TGTGCCAGTAGCCCGTGGAGGGGGGAATTGAACACTGAAGCTTTCTTT | CASSPWRGELNTEAFF
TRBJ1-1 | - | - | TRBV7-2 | TGTGCCAGCAGCTTAGGAGCAGGGGTTAACACTGAAGCTTTCTTT | CASSLGAGVNTEAFF
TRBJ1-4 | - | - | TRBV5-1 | TGCGCCAGCAGCGGTCAGGGCACAACTAATGAAAAACTGTTTTTT | CASSGQGTTNEKLFF
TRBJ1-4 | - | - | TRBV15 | TGTGCCACCAGCAGAGATTTCACGATGGATGAAAAACTGTTTTTT | CATSRDFTMDEKLFF
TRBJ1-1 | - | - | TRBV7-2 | TGTGCCAGCAGCCCAAATACAGTCGCTGAAGCTTTCTTT | CASSPNTVAEAFF
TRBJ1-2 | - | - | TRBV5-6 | TGTGCCACCACGTTGGGCAGCTCCTATGGCTACACCTTC | CATTLGSSYGYTF
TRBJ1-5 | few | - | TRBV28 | TGTGCCAGCAGGCCTAGATTCGGGATTAATCAGCCCCAGCATTTT | CASRPRFGINQPQHF
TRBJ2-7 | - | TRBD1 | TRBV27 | TGTGCCAGCAGTCCCTTTGGACAGGGTCTCGAGCAGTACTTC | CASSPFGQGLEQYF
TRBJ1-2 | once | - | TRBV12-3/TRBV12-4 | TGTGCCAGCCGTTCACGGGACACCTACTACACCTTC | CASRSRDTYYTF
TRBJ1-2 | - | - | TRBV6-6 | TGTGCCAGCGATACAGGTCTAGAGGGCTACACCTTC | CASDTGLEGYTF
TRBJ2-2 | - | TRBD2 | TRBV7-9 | TGTGCCAGCAGCCGTCCGGGGGGGCGCGTAGGGACCGGGGAGCTGTTTTTT | CASSRPGGRVGTGELFF
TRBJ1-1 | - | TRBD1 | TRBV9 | TGTGCCAGCAGCGGACAGGGGACAGACACTGAAGCTTTCTTT | CASSGQGTDTEAFF
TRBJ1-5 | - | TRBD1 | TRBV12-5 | TGTGCTAGTGGGGGGGACAGCGATCAGCCCCAGCATTTT | CASGGDSDQPQHF
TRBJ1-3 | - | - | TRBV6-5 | TGTGCCAGCAGTCCCGTGGGAGATAGGGACACCATATATTTT | CASSPVGDRDTIYF
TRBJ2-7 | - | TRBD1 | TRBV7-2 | TGTGCCAGCAGCCCGACAGGGGGCATGTACGAGCAGTACTTC | CASSPTGGMYEQYF
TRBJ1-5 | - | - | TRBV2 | TGTGCCAGCACTCGACAGACCAATCAGCCCCAGCATTTT | CASTRQTNQPQHF
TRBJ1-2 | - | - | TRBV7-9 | TGTGCCAGCAGCCCTACGGGGAATAACTATGGCTACACCTTC | CASSPTGNNYGYTF
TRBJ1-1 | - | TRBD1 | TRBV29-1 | TGCAGCGTTCGGGGACAGCTGAACACTGAAGCTTTCTTT | CSVRGQLNTEAFF
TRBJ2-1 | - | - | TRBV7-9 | TGTGCCAGCAGCCCCCTAGCGCGCGGCGTCAATGAGCAGTTCTTC | CASSPLARGVNEQFF
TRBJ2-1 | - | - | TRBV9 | TGTGCCAGCAGCCCCCTCATCAGCTCCTACAATGAGCAGTTCTTC | CASSPLISSYNEQFF